These 21 T cell receptor beta chains originate from one sample sequenced in a study of cytomegalovirus exposure and HLA in healthy donors (dated by TCRdb to about 2017). The library came from the immunoSEQ multiplex PCR assay. TCRdb took over this immuneACCESS table, retaining in-frame rearrangements with V and J assigned. Such tables are incomplete; in checked studies, under half of the missing clones stem from an unresolved V gene, and the remainder is unexplained. Within this sample are around 200,000 clones, with roughly 81% of them counted one time only. The top ten clones comprise over 0.95% of the sample. Sequenced: PBMCs. The source is a woman in her twenties or thirties in good health and CMV-seronegative.

This chain uses TRBV28 with TRBJ1-4, with TRBD1 as a possible D gene (6 bases). Germline assignment: CDR1 MDHEN and CDR2 SYDVKM. The V end was cut by 5 bases, the J end by 8 bases, with 15 bases between. The CDR3 length is 14 residues. CDR3 sequence reads: CASSNTGTGEKLFF. In DNA, the CDR3 is TGTGCCAGCAGTAATACAGGGACCGGAGAAAAACTGTTTTTT.

By frequency in the sample, this clone is medium-sized. V and J are TRBV27 and TRBJ1-2; D is undetermined. CDR1 is MNHEY and CDR2 is SMNVEV in the germline V gene (reference sequence). V was clipped by 2 bases and J by 7 bases, with 8 bases between them. The CDR3 is made up of 12 amino acids. In DNA form, the CDR3 reads TGTGCCAGCAGTTTAGGAGGGAGTGGCTACACCTTC. Its protein product is CASSLGGSGYTF.

In DNA form, the CDR3 reads TGTGCCAGCAGCTCGGGACTAGCGGTCTACGAGCAGTACTTC. Translated, it gives CASSSGLAVYEQYF. The chain links TRBV13 to TRBJ2-7, with 11 bases aligning to TRBD2. This CDR3 spans 14 amino acids. The V gene end was trimmed by 4 bases and the J gene end by 3 bases; junction bases not matched to a gene: 2. Germline values: CDR1 PRHDT, CDR2 FYEKMQ (reference sequence). Full variable domain (rest looked up from reference TRBV13 and TRBJ2-7): AAGVIQSPRHLIKEKRETATLKCYPIPRHDTVYWYQQGPGQDPQFLISFYEKMQSDKGSIPDRFSAQQFSDYHSELNMSSLELGDSALYFCASSSGLAVYEQYFGPGTRLTVT.

J is TRBJ2-3 and V is TRBV5-1; D might be TRBD2 (6 bases). The CDR3 spans 14 residues. Trimming took 6 bases from V and 5 from J, leaving 16 bases between them. CDR1 is SGHRS, CDR2 YFSETQ, per germline. Written as DNA, the CDR3 is TGCGCCAGCAAAGAGGAGGGGAGTAGAGATACGCAGTATTTT. Protein product: CASKEEGSRDTQYF.

This rearrangement joins TRBV29-1 to TRBJ1-4, with 11 bases identical to TRBD1. V dropped 5 bases and J dropped 8; count of bases not matched to a gene: 1. Per the germline V gene, CDR1 is SQVTM and CDR2 is ANQGSEA. CDR3 length equals 12 residues. The CDR3 DNA reads as TGCAGCGTTCGGACAGGGGGCGAAAAACTGTTTTTT. It translates to CSVRTGGEKLFF.

The chain uses TRBV30 and TRBJ2-7, with D possibly TRBD1 on 5 matching bases. CDR1 is GTSNPN, CDR2 SVGIG, per germline (reference sequence). This CDR3 is 14 amino acids long. Trimming pared 1 base from V and 0 bases from J, leaving 10 bases between. CDR3: CAWSGQLSSYEQYF. DNA of the CDR3: TGTGCCTGGAGTGGACAGTTGAGCTCCTACGAGCAGTACTTC. Variable domain in full (rest from reference TRBV30 and TRBJ2-7): SQTIHQWPATLVQPVGSPLSLECTVEGTSNPNLYWYRQAAGRGLQLLFYSVGIGQISSEVPQNLSASRPQDRQFILSSKKLLLSDSGFYLCAWSGQLSSYEQYFGPGTRLTVT.

The genes are TRBV28 and TRBJ1-4; possibly TRBD1 for D (6 bases). Trimming stripped 2 bases from V and 8 bases from J, with 12 bases between. The CDR3 consists of 14 residues. Per the germline V gene, CDR1 is MDHEN and CDR2 is SYDVKM. Written as DNA, the CDR3 is TGTGCCAGCAGTTTAGGGGGCGCAAAAGAAAAACTGTTTTTT. This gives the protein CASSLGGAKEKLFF.

The rearrangement uses TRBV6-5 and TRBJ1-6; possibly TRBD1 for D (5 bases). Germline V CDR1 and CDR2: MNHEY, SVGAGI. The CDR3 spans 13 residues. V was clipped by 7 bases and J by 7 bases, with 11 bases between them. The CDR3 nucleotides are TGTGCCAGCACCCGGGAGGGGAATTCACCCCTCCACTTT. Its protein is CASTREGNSPLHF.

This clone is a singleton in its sample. The J gene is TRBJ2-2, the V gene TRBV21-1; the listed D gene, TRBD1, was not tested against the DNA. TRBV21-1 is deemed a pseudogene. The CDR3 covers 24 residues. The CDR3 region has the DNA TGTGCCAGCAGCAGACGTTATCACCTCAAACTTAAATCGGACAGGGGACGGTCCACCGGGGAGCTGTTTTTT. It encodes CASSRRYHLKLKSDRGRSTGELFF.

The chain joins TRBV9 to TRBJ2-2; 9 bases fit TRBD1. Trimming removed 4 bases from V and 4 bases from J; junction bases left unmatched: 5. This CDR3 is built from 15 residues. Germline assignment: CDR1 SGDLS and CDR2 YYNGEE. The CDR3 nucleotides read TGTGCCAGCAGCCCCCGGGACAGGGTCACCGGGGAGCTGTTTTTT. This codes for CASSPRDRVTGELFF.

The CDR3 is CASSLGTSVTYEQYF. The CDR3 DNA reads TGTGCCAGCAGCCTTGGGACTAGCGTAACCTACGAGCAGTACTTC. The chain uses TRBV5-4 and TRBJ2-7, with 10 bases identical to TRBD2. Germline lookup yields CDR1 SGHNT and CDR2 YYREEE (reference sequence). The V and J ends lost 4 bases and 2 bases, in that order; junction bases with no gene match: 6. There are 15 residues in the CDR3.

V is TRBV27 and J is TRBJ1-5, with D hard to call. Deletions cut 4 bases from V and 1 base from J, with 14 bases between. The CDR3 loop spans 16 amino acids. Germline CDR1 is MNHEY and CDR2 is SMNVEV (reference sequence). The CDR3 DNA is TGTGCCAGCAGTTCCTTCGTACGGGGAAGCAATCAGCCCCAGCATTTT. Translation: CASSSFVRGSNQPQHF.

V gene TRBV9 combines with J gene TRBJ2-7; D is uncertain. CDR3 size: 14 residues. Germline CDR1 is SGDLS and CDR2 is YYNGEE. V dropped 4 bases and J dropped 2 bases, with 13 bases sitting between them. The DNA of the CDR3 is TGTGCCAGCAGCTCCTCGACACGAGCCTACGAGCAGTACTTC. Encoded protein: CASSSSTRAYEQYF.

The chain has TRBV6-6 and TRBJ2-7; D perhaps matches TRBD2 (6 bases). In germline, CDR1 is MNHNY, CDR2 SVGAGI (reference sequence). The germline V and J ends were trimmed by 6 bases and 2 bases, with 14 bases remaining between them. CDR3 size: 14 residues. The CDR3 DNA is TGTGCCAGCAGACCGGGACTTTCTCCCTACGAGCAGTACTTC. It codes for CASRPGLSPYEQYF.

The chain's CDR3 is CASRPLGLETQYF. The CDR3 DNA is TGTGCCAGTAGACCCCTTGGGCTCGAGACCCAGTACTTC. The rearrangement joins TRBV19 to TRBJ2-5, with D unclear. With 6 bases removed from V and 5 bases from J, the gap between germline ends came to 13 bases. CDR1 and CDR2 (germline): LNHDA, SQIVND (reference sequence). This CDR3 spans 13 amino acids.

This clone showed up just a few times. The chain has TRBV12-5 and TRBJ2-1, with D possibly being TRBD2 (5 bases). Germline CDR1 is LGHNT and CDR2 is FRNRAP. The CDR3 is 12 amino acids. The germline V and J ends were trimmed by 7 bases and 9 bases, with 13 bases remaining between them. The CDR3 bases are TGTGCTAGTGCCATCGGGGTGGGTGAGCAGTTCTTC. Its protein product is CASAIGVGEQFF.

The chain couples TRBV5-1 to TRBJ2-7; a possible D gene is TRBD2 (5 bases). This CDR3 has 15 residues. Germline CDR1 is SGHRS and CDR2 is YFSETQ. V lost 1 base and J 0 bases, leaving 11 bases between the germline ends. CDR3 nucleotide sequence: TGCGCCAGCAGCTTGTTGAGGGCTAGCTCCTACGAGCAGTACTTC. It translates to CASSLLRASSYEQYF.

The chain is built from TRBV6-6 and TRBJ1-4, with 7 bases fitting TRBD1. CDR3 length: 16 amino acids. V shed 7 bases and J 10 bases; nucleotides not matched to a gene: 18. CDR1 and CDR2 (germline): MNHNY, SVGAGI (reference sequence). The CDR3 DNA reads TGTGCCAGCACTCAAGAGGGGAAGGGGGCAGGGAGAAAACTGTTTTTT. This gives the protein CASTQEGKGAGRKLFF.

V is TRBV19 and J is TRBJ2-7; the match to TRBD2 covers 12 bases. The CDR3 sequence is 15 residues long. Germline assignment: CDR1 LNHDA and CDR2 SQIVND (reference sequence). Germline trimming cut 2 bases from V and 6 bases from J; bases unmatched to any gene: 5. CDR3 residues: CASSIKTSGSGEQYF. In DNA form, the CDR3 reads TGTGCCAGTAGTATAAAGACTAGCGGGAGTGGCGAGCAGTACTTC.

The chain joins TRBV18 to TRBJ1-5; 9 nucleotides agree with TRBD1. Germline V gene sequence: CDR1 KGHSH, CDR2 LQKENI. V shed 2 bases and J 2 bases; nucleotides not matched to a gene: 4. The CDR3 consists of 16 residues. CDR3 DNA sequence: TGTGCCAGCTCACCAGTGGGACAGGGCGGCAATCAGCCCCAGCATTTT. It codes for CASSPVGQGGNQPQHF.

The chain is built from TRBV19 and TRBJ1-6; 7 nucleotides align to TRBD1. V lost 8 bases and J lost 7; bases outside the gene matches: 5. The CDR3 runs to 13 residues. Germline V gene lookup returns CDR1 LNHDA and CDR2 SQIVND (reference sequence). The CDR3 DNA reads as TGTGCCAGTCAGGGGGGCCCAAATTCACCCCTCCACTTT. This codes for CASQGGPNSPLHF.